This T cell receptor (beta chain) was observed in a study of cytomegalovirus exposure and HLA in healthy donors. Looking at the study overall: The use of the same platform for the 90 to 150 validation repertoires and the roughly 700 first-cohort repertoires was reported by a later analysis. Broader study findings: Overall, around 160 TCR beta chains were annotated as cytomegalovirus-associated.

The donors were in the roughly 130-subject validation cohort; that cohort was separate from the approximately 700-subject first cohort. Concerning this clone itself: Its antigen is still unknown.

TCRdb keeps only in-frame clones here, not all; method: immunoSEQ multiplex PCR. Of roughly 230,000 clones listed, about nine tenths are singletons. The length of the CDR3 is 14 residues. Germline CDR1 and CDR2: PRHDT and FYEKMQ (reference sequence). With V trimmed by 4 bases and J by 7 bases, 2 bases remained unmatched. This receptor was obtained from a woman younger than 45 in good health and CMV-seronegative. The sequencing sample was made of PBMCs. The rearrangement links TRBV13 to TRBJ2-1; 12 positions match TRBD2. The CDR3 nucleotides are TGTGCCAGCAGCTCAGGACTAGCGGGAAATGAGCAGTTCTTC. Amino acids: CASSSGLAGNEQFF. The full variable domain, completed using reference TRBV13 and TRBJ2-1, is AAGVIQSPRHLIKEKRETATLKCYPIPRHDTVYWYQQGPGQDPQFLISFYEKMQSDKGSIPDRFSAQQFSDYHSELNMSSLELGDSALYFCASSSGLAGNEQFFGPGTRLTVL.